Listed below are T cell receptor beta chains from one sample, sequenced in a study of cytomegalovirus exposure and HLA in healthy donors. Generated by immunoSEQ multiplex PCR, the TCRdb table keeps only in-frame clones and is missing some. Altogether about 150,000 clones are present, under 85% being singletons, with the ten largest covering approximately 3%. The source material was PBMCs. Receptor source: a man younger than 35 in good health and CMV-seronegative. Both conserved end residues are part of each CDR3. The D gene is left open where the match is weak. Some rows have no size entry. The others give once, few or many, or a class for an expanded clone.

clone_size: .; v_call: TRBV14; j_call: TRBJ2-3; d_call: .; cdr3_nt: TGTGCCAGCAGCCAAGATAGTATCGGGGTTCTTGTAGATACGCAGTATTTT; cdr3_aa: CASSQDSIGVLVDTQYF
clone_size: .; v_call: TRBV6-5; j_call: TRBJ1-1; d_call: .; cdr3_nt: TGTGCCAGCAGTACAATGGGGGGGAACACTGAAGCTTTCTTT; cdr3_aa: CASSTMGGNTEAFF
clone_size: .; v_call: TRBV6-6; j_call: TRBJ2-2; d_call: TRBD2; cdr3_nt: TGTGCCAGCAGTTACCTAGCGGCCCTGGGGGAGCTGTTTTTT; cdr3_aa: CASSYLAALGELFF
clone_size: .; v_call: TRBV2; j_call: TRBJ2-2; d_call: TRBD1; cdr3_nt: TGTGCCAGCATGGGACAGGGGGCCGGGGAGCTGTTTTTT; cdr3_aa: CASMGQGAGELFF
clone_size: .; v_call: TRBV18; j_call: TRBJ2-3; d_call: TRBD1; cdr3_nt: TGTGCCAGCTCACGACAGGGGTCGGTCACAGATACGCAGTATTTT; cdr3_aa: CASSRQGSVTDTQYF
clone_size: .; v_call: TRBV6-1; j_call: TRBJ2-1; d_call: TRBD1; cdr3_nt: TGTGCCAGCAGTGTAACCTTACAGGGGGCAGGCAATGAGCAGTTCTTC; cdr3_aa: CASSVTLQGAGNEQFF
clone_size: .; v_call: TRBV11-2; j_call: TRBJ1-3; d_call: TRBD1; cdr3_nt: TGTGCCAGCAGCTTACAGGGGGGAAGTGGAAACACCATATATTTT; cdr3_aa: CASSLQGGSGNTIYF
clone_size: .; v_call: TRBV2; j_call: TRBJ2-4; d_call: .; cdr3_nt: TGTGCCAGCAGGTTGGGCATACTAGCCAAAAACAGTCAGTACTTC; cdr3_aa: CASRLGILAKNSQYF
clone_size: .; v_call: TRBV7-2; j_call: TRBJ1-5; d_call: .; cdr3_nt: TGTGCCAGCAGCTTATTCGACTCCAATCAGCCCCAGCATTTT; cdr3_aa: CASSLFDSNQPQHF
clone_size: .; v_call: TRBV5-5; j_call: TRBJ1-2; d_call: TRBD1; cdr3_nt: TGTGCCAGCAGCTTAGGGACAGGGGCCCCCTATGGCTACACCTTC; cdr3_aa: CASSLGTGAPYGYTF
clone_size: .; v_call: TRBV7-6; j_call: TRBJ2-7; d_call: .; cdr3_nt: TGTGCCAGCAGCTTAGCGGGGGGACAGCGACCCTACGAGCAGTACTTC; cdr3_aa: CASSLAGGQRPYEQYF
clone_size: .; v_call: TRBV6-1; j_call: TRBJ2-4; d_call: .; cdr3_nt: TGTGCCAGCAGTGAATGGGCGGGGTCCGGGGACATTCAGTACTTC; cdr3_aa: CASSEWAGSGDIQYF
clone_size: .; v_call: TRBV5-5; j_call: TRBJ1-1; d_call: TRBD1; cdr3_nt: TGTGCCAGCAGCCCTGGACCTCAGGGGGCGAGGACTGAAGCTTTCTTT; cdr3_aa: CASSPGPQGARTEAFF
clone_size: .; v_call: TRBV2; j_call: TRBJ2-5; d_call: TRBD1; cdr3_nt: TGTGCCAGCAGTGGGACAGGGAGAAGCCTAACCCAGTACTTC; cdr3_aa: CASSGTGRSLTQYF
clone_size: .; v_call: TRBV27; j_call: TRBJ2-2; d_call: .; cdr3_nt: TGTGCCAGCTGGACTTCCGGGGAGCTGTTTTTT; cdr3_aa: CASWTSGELFF
clone_size: .; v_call: TRBV4-3; j_call: TRBJ1-1; d_call: .; cdr3_nt: TGCGCCAGCAGCCAAGCGTACGGGGGAGAGACTGAAGCTTTCTTT; cdr3_aa: CASSQAYGGETEAFF
clone_size: .; v_call: TRBV5-1; j_call: TRBJ2-1; d_call: TRBD2; cdr3_nt: TGCGCCAGCAGCTTGGGCTTGGTAGCGGGGTCCTACAATGAGCAGTTCTTC; cdr3_aa: CASSLGLVAGSYNEQFF
clone_size: few; v_call: TRBV2; j_call: TRBJ2-2; d_call: .; cdr3_nt: TGTGCCAGCAGTAATCAGGGGTCCACCGGGGAGCTGTTTTTT; cdr3_aa: CASSNQGSTGELFF
clone_size: .; v_call: TRBV5-6; j_call: TRBJ2-7; d_call: .; cdr3_nt: TGTGCCAGCAGTTTATACTCCTACGAGCAGTACTTC; cdr3_aa: CASSLYSYEQYF
clone_size: .; v_call: TRBV6-5; j_call: TRBJ1-1; d_call: .; cdr3_nt: TGTGCCAGCATTATACGAGGTGAAGCTTTCTTT; cdr3_aa: CASIIRGEAFF
clone_size: .; v_call: TRBV2; j_call: TRBJ1-2; d_call: .; cdr3_nt: TGTGCCAGCAGTGTACAGGGTTTTGGTGGCTACACCTTC; cdr3_aa: CASSVQGFGGYTF
clone_size: .; v_call: TRBV5-1; j_call: TRBJ2-1; d_call: .; cdr3_nt: TGCGCCAGCAGTTCTAGACAGCGCCCCAGCTCCTACAATGAGCAGTTCTTC; cdr3_aa: CASSSRQRPSSYNEQFF
clone_size: .; v_call: TRBV6-5; j_call: TRBJ2-7; d_call: .; cdr3_nt: TGTGCCAGCAGTTATAAGGGGCCATACTCCTACGAGCAGTACTTC; cdr3_aa: CASSYKGPYSYEQYF
clone_size: .; v_call: TRBV5-4; j_call: TRBJ2-7; d_call: TRBD1; cdr3_nt: TGTGCCAGCCGTGTCGACAGGGGGCTCGACTGCGAGCAGTACTTC; cdr3_aa: CASRVDRGLDCEQYF
clone_size: once; v_call: TRBV6-6; j_call: TRBJ2-7; d_call: TRBD2; cdr3_nt: TGTGCCAGCACCATAACTAGCGGGCCTTTCTCCTACGAGCAGTACTTC; cdr3_aa: CASTITSGPFSYEQYF
clone_size: .; v_call: TRBV19; j_call: TRBJ1-6; d_call: .; cdr3_nt: TGTGCCAGTAGTATAGAGCCCCGCGGACAGCCCGAACACTTT; cdr3_aa: CASSIEPRGQPEHF
clone_size: .; v_call: TRBV7-9; j_call: TRBJ2-7; d_call: .; cdr3_nt: TGTTCCAGCGGAGGTTACGAGCAGTACTTC; cdr3_aa: CSSGGYEQYF
clone_size: .; v_call: TRBV5-1; j_call: TRBJ2-2; d_call: .; cdr3_nt: TGCGCCAGCTGCTTCGGGAACCCGAACACCGGGGAGCTGTTTTTT; cdr3_aa: CASCFGNPNTGELFF
clone_size: .; v_call: TRBV18; j_call: TRBJ1-1; d_call: .; cdr3_nt: TGTGCCAGCTCACCACGGAGGGTTGCGGCTGAAGCTTTCTTT; cdr3_aa: CASSPRRVAAEAFF
clone_size: .; v_call: TRBV6-5; j_call: TRBJ2-7; d_call: TRBD2; cdr3_nt: TGTGCCAGCAGTACGGGACTAGCGGGGGAATACTTC; cdr3_aa: CASSTGLAGEYF
clone_size: .; v_call: TRBV18; j_call: TRBJ1-4; d_call: TRBD1; cdr3_nt: TGTGCCAGCTCACCACCGGGGACAGGTAGTGAAAAACTGTTTTTT; cdr3_aa: CASSPPGTGSEKLFF
clone_size: .; v_call: TRBV27; j_call: TRBJ2-5; d_call: .; cdr3_nt: TGTGCCAGCAGTTTAAGTACCGGGAGCCCCTGGGTAGAGACCCAGTACTTC; cdr3_aa: CASSLSTGSPWVETQYF
clone_size: .; v_call: TRBV7-8; j_call: TRBJ1-5; d_call: TRBD1; cdr3_nt: TGTGCCAGCAGCGCTACAGGGGTAGGCAATCAGCCCCAGCATTTT; cdr3_aa: CASSATGVGNQPQHF
clone_size: .; v_call: TRBV6-4; j_call: TRBJ1-4; d_call: .; cdr3_nt: TGTGCCCATGCCCCCCCGGCAACTAATGAAAAACTGTTTTTT; cdr3_aa: CAHAPPATNEKLFF
clone_size: .; v_call: TRBV9; j_call: TRBJ2-3; d_call: .; cdr3_nt: TGTGCCAGCAGCGCCCGAGATACGCAGTATTTT; cdr3_aa: CASSARDTQYF
clone_size: once; v_call: TRBV5-6; j_call: TRBJ1-5; d_call: .; cdr3_nt: TGTGCCAGCAGCTCCAGACAGTCGGGGCCCCAGCATTTT; cdr3_aa: CASSSRQSGPQHF
clone_size: .; v_call: TRBV10-3; j_call: TRBJ1-6; d_call: TRBD1; cdr3_nt: TGTGCCATCAGCCAGTCTAGTGCAGGGGGTAATTCACCCCTCCACTTT; cdr3_aa: CAISQSSAGGNSPLHF
clone_size: .; v_call: TRBV2; j_call: TRBJ1-5; d_call: .; cdr3_nt: TGTGCCAGCAGTGATCGGGGGGGGGATCAGCCCCAGCATTTT; cdr3_aa: CASSDRGGDQPQHF
clone_size: once; v_call: TRBV9; j_call: TRBJ2-3; d_call: .; cdr3_nt: TGTGCCAGCAGCGTACCGGGTTCTAGCACAGATACGCAGTATTTT; cdr3_aa: CASSVPGSSTDTQYF
clone_size: .; v_call: TRBV10-3; j_call: TRBJ1-2; d_call: TRBD1; cdr3_nt: TGTGCCATCAGTGTGGGGACAGGGGATAGAAATGGCTACACCTTC; cdr3_aa: CAISVGTGDRNGYTF
clone_size: .; v_call: TRBV28; j_call: TRBJ1-2; d_call: TRBD1; cdr3_nt: TGTGCCAGCAGTTTAGAAGGGACAGGGTTTTTTCACAACTATGGCTACACCTTC; cdr3_aa: CASSLEGTGFFHNYGYTF
clone_size: few; v_call: TRBV29-1; j_call: TRBJ2-1; d_call: TRBD1; cdr3_nt: TGCAGCGTTTGGACAGGGCAGACCTACAATGAGCAGTTCTTC; cdr3_aa: CSVWTGQTYNEQFF
clone_size: once; v_call: TRBV6-5; j_call: TRBJ1-2; d_call: .; cdr3_nt: TGTGCCAGCAGTAAAGGGAGCAACTATGGCTACACCTTC; cdr3_aa: CASSKGSNYGYTF
clone_size: .; v_call: TRBV7-8; j_call: TRBJ2-6; d_call: TRBD1; cdr3_nt: TGTGCCAGCAGGAAGGGGACAGCCTACTCTGGGGCCAACGTCCTGACTTTC; cdr3_aa: CASRKGTAYSGANVLTF
clone_size: .; v_call: TRBV29-1; j_call: TRBJ1-2; d_call: TRBD1; cdr3_nt: TGCAGCGTTGTGCGGGACAGGGGTTCCTATGGCTACACCTTC; cdr3_aa: CSVVRDRGSYGYTF
clone_size: .; v_call: TRBV4-3; j_call: TRBJ1-2; d_call: .; cdr3_nt: TGCGCCAGCAGCCAAGGCGCGATAGGGGGATGGAGCTATGGCTACACCTTC; cdr3_aa: CASSQGAIGGWSYGYTF